This T cell receptor beta chain was observed in a study of blood T cell repertoires in COVID-19 (dated by TCRdb to 2020 to 2022). About the full investigation: Samples from collaborators originated in the United States, Italy and Spain and spanned both the acute and convalescent phases of COVID-19. The material from the prospective study consisted of cDNA or gDNA derived from T cells, B-cell-depleted T cells, or PBMCs. Subjects who had been exposed to COVID-19, were actively infected with it, or had recovered from it provided the deeply sampled blood TCRbeta repertoires that made up the dataset. The repertoires were made available in a free public database intended to serve as a resource for research on the immune response to SARS-CoV-2. The samples were drawn from the first 160 participants of the ongoing ImmuneRACE study and from under 1,500 subjects provided by 6 global collaborators. Nearly every sample came with metadata listing a de-identified subject ID, COVID-19 status, age in years and sex. HLA class I and class II types, where available, came from metadata supplied by the sample provider rather than from assay-based typing. General conclusions and limits of the study: The quantity of clinical and demographic metadata differed by source and by participant and was supplied without curation.

In Seattle, one collaborating source enrolled patients while the infection was active and tracked those patients longitudinally over the course of disease. The collaborating institutions used their own protocols to collect whole blood in K2EDTA tubes. For TCRbeta analysis, collaborators shipped samples as frozen whole blood, isolated PBMCs, or DNA extracted from either of those sample types. As to this clone: The clone's antigen remains unknown. No base-level quality is on record; no much larger clone is a single base apart.

Trimming accounts for 8 bases at V and 1 base at J, while the number of junction bases matched to no gene is 9. The CDR3, from cysteine to phenylalanine, totals 15 residues. Only the CDR3 part of the read is kept: 45 bases, read in frame from the first base. The germline V gene (reference sequence) sets CDR1 to LGHDT and CDR2 to YNNKEL. TCRbeta CDR3 regions were amplified from genomic DNA using the immunoSEQ Assay, a bias-controlled multiplex PCR. Processing in the source paper ran as follows. Nucleated cell counts per sample were estimated from amplification of reference gene primers within the assay. To quantify the absolute abundance of each unique TCRbeta CDR3 rearrangement, sequence reads were collapsed and filtered. For each sample, productive Simpson clonality was calculated as the square root of Simpson's diversity index over productive rearrangements. The table was pulled from immuneACCESS by TCRdb, which kept in-frame rearrangements only. Such tables lose some clones; where checked, under half of the loss comes from unresolved V genes, and the rest has no known cause. D and trimming come from the DNA, and the V and J calls and clone size come from that table. Within this sample are 160,000 or so clones, with roughly 93% of them counted one time only. The ten biggest clones cover roughly 2% of the sample.

Rearrangement joined TRBV3-1 (or the pseudogene TRBV3-2) to TRBJ1-2; TRBD1 fits 8 bases in the junction. The source of this sequence is a woman aged 55-69 years with COVID-19, enrolled during active disease. Sequencing used peripheral blood. The DNA sequence reads TGTGCCAGCTATACCGGGACAGGAAATAACTATGGCTACACCTTC. Its protein product is CASYTGTGNNYGYTF.